This passage covers 3 T cell receptor beta chains from one sample sequenced in a study of shared clonotypes between healthy human individuals. Clones were read by immunoSEQ multiplex PCR, and TCRdb kept only the in-frame ones, dropping some. The sample lists 600,000 to 700,000 clones; around four fifths were seen once. The specimen sequenced was memory CD4+ T cells sorted from blood. Stated subset: CD45RA-negative fraction. The receptors derive from a woman aged 25 to 39 in good health.

This clone has just a few counts. This chain joins TRBV11-2 and TRBJ2-1; 10 bases align to TRBD2. The V and J ends lost 2 bases and 0 bases, in that order; junction bases with no gene match: 7. The CDR3 is made up of 18 amino acids. Germline V gene sequence: CDR1 SGHAT, CDR2 FQNNGV. The CDR3 DNA reads as TGTGCCAGCAGCTTAAGCCTAGCGGGAGCCAGCTCCTACAATGAGCAGTTCTTC. As protein: CASSLSLAGASSYNEQFF.

On this clone: This sample includes further DNA sequences coding for the same CDR3. The V gene is TRBV19, the J gene TRBJ2-6; D not resolved. Germline V CDR1 and CDR2: LNHDA, SQIVND (reference sequence). The CDR3 spans 13 residues. Deletions cut 4 bases from V and 0 bases from J, with 1 base between. The CDR3 loop reads CASSSSGANVLTF. CDR3 DNA: TGTGCCAGTAGTAGCTCTGGGGCCAACGTCCTGACTTTC.

CDR3 DNA: TGTGCCAGCAGCTTAGTGGCTAGCGGCTACAATGAGCAGTTCTTC. Translation gives CASSLVASGYNEQFF. The chain combines TRBV11-2 with TRBJ2-1; 7 positions match TRBD2. Germline V CDR1 and CDR2: SGHAT, FQNNGV. V lost 1 base and J lost 3; bases outside the gene matches: 3. The CDR3 length is 15 residues.